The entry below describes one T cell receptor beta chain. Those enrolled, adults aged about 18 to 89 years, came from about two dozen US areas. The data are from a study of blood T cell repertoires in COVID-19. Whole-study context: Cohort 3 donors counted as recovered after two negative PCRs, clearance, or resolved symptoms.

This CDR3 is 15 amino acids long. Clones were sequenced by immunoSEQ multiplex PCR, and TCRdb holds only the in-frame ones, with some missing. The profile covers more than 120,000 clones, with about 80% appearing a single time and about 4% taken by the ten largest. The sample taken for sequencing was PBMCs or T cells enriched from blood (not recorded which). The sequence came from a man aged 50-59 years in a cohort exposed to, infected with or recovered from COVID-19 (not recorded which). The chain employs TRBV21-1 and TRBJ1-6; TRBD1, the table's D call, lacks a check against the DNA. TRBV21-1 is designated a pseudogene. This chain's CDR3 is CASSRRQGKYSPLHF. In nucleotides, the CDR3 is TGTGCCAGCAGCCGCCGACAGGGCAAATATTCACCCCTCCACTTT.